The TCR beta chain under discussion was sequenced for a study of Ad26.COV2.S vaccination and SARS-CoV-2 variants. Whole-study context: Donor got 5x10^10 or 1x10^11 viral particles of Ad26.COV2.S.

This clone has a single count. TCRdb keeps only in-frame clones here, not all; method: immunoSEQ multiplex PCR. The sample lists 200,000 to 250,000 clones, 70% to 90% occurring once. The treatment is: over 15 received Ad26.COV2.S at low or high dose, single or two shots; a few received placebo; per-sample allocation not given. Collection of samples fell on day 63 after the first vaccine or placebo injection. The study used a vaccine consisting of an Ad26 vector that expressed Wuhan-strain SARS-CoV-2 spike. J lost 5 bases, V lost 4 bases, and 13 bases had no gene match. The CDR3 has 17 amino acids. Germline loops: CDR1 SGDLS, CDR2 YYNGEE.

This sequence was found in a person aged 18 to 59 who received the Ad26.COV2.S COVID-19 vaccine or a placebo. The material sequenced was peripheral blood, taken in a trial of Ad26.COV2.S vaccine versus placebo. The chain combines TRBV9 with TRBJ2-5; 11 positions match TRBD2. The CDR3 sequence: CASSRGVAGGPEETQYF. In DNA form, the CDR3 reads TGTGCCAGCAGCCGAGGGGTAGCGGGAGGGCCTGAGGAGACCCAGTACTTC.